The rows below give T cell receptor beta chains drawn from one sample of a study of T cells of healthy individuals. A single record per CDR3 protein comes from TCRdb applying MiXCR to the 5' RACE reads. The data show roughly 87,000 distinct CDR3 sequences, under 20% seen once. Receptors were obtained from a human donor in good health. Both conserved end residues are part of each CDR3. D genes are given only for firm matches. Expanded clones are given a class, and other clones once, few, many or no size at all.

TRBV7-2	NA	TRBJ2-5	NA	TGTGCCAGCAGCCCAATTGGCAGGGGACAAGAGACCCAGTACTTC	CASSPIGRGQETQYF
TRBV20-1	NA	TRBJ1-1	NA	TGCAGTGCTAGAGGGGACTCGAACACTGAAGCTTTCTTT	CSARGDSNTEAFF
TRBV28	NA	TRBJ1-4	many	TGTGCCAGCAGTTTCCGTGGCAGGGTTTGGGAAAAACTGTTTTTT	CASSFRGRVWEKLFF
TRBV12-1	NA	TRBJ1-1	NA	TGCCCTACAGCGAACACTGAAGCTTTCTTT	CPTANTEAFF
TRBV6-2/TRBV6-3	NA	TRBJ1-5	NA	TGTGCCAGCAAAAACCGGCGGATCAATCAGCCCCAGCATTTT	CASKNRRINQPQHF
TRBV10-3	NA	TRBJ1-6	few	TGTGCCACGCTTAGGGAGGTCAAGAATTCACCCCTCCACTTT	CATLREVKNSPLHF
TRBV6-2/TRBV6-3	NA	TRBJ1-5	many	TGTGCCAGCAGGGGCTCCGTACGAATCAAGCCCCAGCATTTT	CASRGSVRIKPQHF
TRBV20-1	NA	TRBJ2-5	many	TGCAGTGCTAGAGTGGAGCCAGTGGAGACCCAGTACTTC	CSARVEPVETQYF
TRBV20-1	TRBD2	TRBJ2-2	NA	TGCAGTGCTAGGTCCGGGGGGGGGGAGCTGTTTTTT	CSARSGGGELFF
TRBV6-5	NA	TRBJ1-2	NA	TGTGCCAGCACCCCATCTGTCTCGGGAGAAAACTATGGCTACACCTTC	CASTPSVSGENYGYTF
TRBV7-6	NA	TRBJ1-1	NA	TGTGCCAGCAGCTTGTCGGTCCGGGGGCTAGAAACTGAAGCTTTCTTT	CASSLSVRGLETEAFF
TRBV4-3	NA	TRBJ2-2	NA	TGCGCCAGCAGCCAAGAGACTTGGAACACCGGGGAGCTGTTTTTT	CASSQETWNTGELFF
TRBV6-2/TRBV6-3	NA	TRBJ1-5	NA	TGTGCCAGCAGCCAGCAATGGGATCAGCCCCAGCATTTT	CASSQQWDQPQHF
TRBV20-1	TRBD2	TRBJ2-1	NA	TGCAGTGCTAGACTACTCTTAGCGGGGTTGACCTACAATGAGCAGTTCTTC	CSARLLLAGLTYNEQFF
TRBV6-5	TRBD1	TRBJ2-3	many	TGTGCCAGCAGTTCTAGACAGGGGGCAGGAGATACGCAGTATTTT	CASSSRQGAGDTQYF
TRBV7-7	TRBD2	TRBJ2-1	many	TGTGCCAGCAGCCCACCGGGACTAGCCTCCTACAATGAGCAGTTCTTC	CASSPPGLASYNEQFF
TRBV7-2	TRBD1	TRBJ2-3	NA	TGTGCCAGCAGCGCGCACGACAGGGGTGCGATTGTGAGTACGCAGTATTTT	CASSAHDRGAIVSTQYF
TRBV20-1	NA	TRBJ2-3	NA	TGCAGTGCTAGAGACGTTAGCACAGATACGCAGTATTTT	CSARDVSTDTQYF
TRBV6-1	NA	TRBJ2-3	NA	TGTGCCAGCAGTGAAATTGGGACGGCTAGCACAGATACGCAGTATTTT	CASSEIGTASTDTQYF
TRBV20-1	TRBD2	TRBJ2-3	NA	TGCAGTGCTCCTAGCGGGGGGGCATTGTCGTCGACAGATACGCAGTATTTT	CSAPSGGALSSTDTQYF
TRBV4-1	NA	TRBJ2-5	NA	TGCGCCAGCAGCCAGAGGACAGACCAAGAGACCCAGTACTTC	CASSQRTDQETQYF
TRBV19	NA	TRBJ1-2	once	TGTGCCAGTAGTTCTAGGACAGCCCTCTATGGCTACAACTTC	CASSSRTALYGYNF
TRBV7-3	TRBD2	TRBJ2-2	few	TGTGCCAGCAGCTTAACGGGGGGGACGAACACCGGGGAGCTGTTTTTT	CASSLTGGTNTGELFF
TRBV18	NA	TRBJ1-4	many	TGTGCCAGCTCACCAAAGGGACTTAATGAAAAACTGTTTTTT	CASSPKGLNEKLFF
TRBV2	NA	TRBJ2-5	few	TGTGCCAGCAGTCCACAGGTCCTCCAAGAGACCCAGTACTTC	CASSPQVLQETQYF
TRBV5-6	NA	TRBJ1-4	NA	TGTGCCAGCAGCTTGTTGAAGGGTAATGAAAAACTGTTTTTT	CASSLLKGNEKLFF
TRBV15	TRBD2	TRBJ2-7	NA	TGTGCCACCAGCAGATCCCTCCTTGGCGGGAGTCTGAACGAGCAGTACTTC	CATSRSLLGGSLNEQYF
TRBV28	NA	TRBJ1-4	NA	TGTGCCAGCAGTCGGATGTGGAATGAAAAACTGTTTTTT	CASSRMWNEKLFF
TRBV28	TRBD1	TRBJ1-6	many	TGTGCCAGCGGGACAGAAAATTCACCCCTCCACTTT	CASGTENSPLHF
TRBV29-1	TRBD1	TRBJ2-3	NA	TGCAGCTTCGGACAGGGGCAGACAGATACGCAGTATTTT	CSFGQGQTDTQYF
TRBV20-1	NA	TRBJ2-3	NA	TGCAGTGCTGCAAATAGAGGGGGGGGGGCGACAGATACGCAGTATTTT	CSAANRGGGATDTQYF
TRBV15	TRBD1	TRBJ1-1	NA	TGTGCCACCAGCAGAGATAATCCGCAGGGGGACATGAACACTGAAGCTTTCTTT	CATSRDNPQGDMNTEAFF
TRBV11-2	NA	TRBJ2-7	many	TGTGCCAGCAGCTTCGGGGCCGGAGGCTACGAGCAGTACTTC	CASSFGAGGYEQYF
TRBV6-5	NA	TRBJ1-5	NA	TGTGCCAGCAGAACGACAACGTATAGCAATCAGCCCCAGCATTTT	CASRTTTYSNQPQHF
TRBV28	NA	TRBJ2-5	many	TGTGCCAGCAGTTCCTCGGGGGAAGAGACCCAGTACTTC	CASSSSGEETQYF
TRBV10-2	TRBD1	TRBJ2-5	many	TGCGCCAGCAGTGAGGTAGTTACAGGGGGCACGGAGACCCAGTACTTC	CASSEVVTGGTETQYF
TRBV2	NA	TRBJ1-5	NA	TGTGCCAGCAGTGCCCAGACACTGGGCAATCAGCCCCAGCATTTT	CASSAQTLGNQPQHF
TRBV4-3	TRBD2	TRBJ2-1	NA	TGCGCCAGCAGCCGATTGCTAGCGGCCTCCTACAATGAGCAGTTCTTC	CASSRLLAASYNEQFF
TRBV6-5	NA	TRBJ1-1	few	TGTGCCAGCAGTTACGGCAGCAACACTGAAGCTTTCTTT	CASSYGSNTEAFF